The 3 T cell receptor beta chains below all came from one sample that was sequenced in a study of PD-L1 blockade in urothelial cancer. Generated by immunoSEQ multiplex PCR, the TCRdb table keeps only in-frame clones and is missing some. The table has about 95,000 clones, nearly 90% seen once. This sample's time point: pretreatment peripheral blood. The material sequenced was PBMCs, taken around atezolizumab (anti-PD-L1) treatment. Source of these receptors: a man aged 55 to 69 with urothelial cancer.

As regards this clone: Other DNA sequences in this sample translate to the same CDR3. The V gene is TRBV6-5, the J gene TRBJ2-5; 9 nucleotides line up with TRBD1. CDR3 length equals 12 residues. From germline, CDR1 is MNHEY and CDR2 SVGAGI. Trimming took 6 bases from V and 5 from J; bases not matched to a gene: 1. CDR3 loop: CASRTGGETQYF. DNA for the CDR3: TGTGCCAGCAGGACAGGGGGTGAGACCCAGTACTTC.

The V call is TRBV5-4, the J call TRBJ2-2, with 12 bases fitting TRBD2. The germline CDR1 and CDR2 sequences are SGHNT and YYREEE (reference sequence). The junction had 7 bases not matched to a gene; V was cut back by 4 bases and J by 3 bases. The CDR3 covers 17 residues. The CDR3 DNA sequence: TGTGCCAGCAGCACCGGGACTAGCGGGCCTGACACCGGGGAGCTGTTTTTT. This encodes CASSTGTSGPDTGELFF. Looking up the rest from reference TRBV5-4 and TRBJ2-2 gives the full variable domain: ETGVTQSPTHLIKTRGQQVTLRCSSQSGHNTVSWYQQALGQGPQFIFQYYREEENGRGNFPPRFSGLQFPNYSSELNVNALELDDSALYLCASSTGTSGPDTGELFFGEGSRLTVL.

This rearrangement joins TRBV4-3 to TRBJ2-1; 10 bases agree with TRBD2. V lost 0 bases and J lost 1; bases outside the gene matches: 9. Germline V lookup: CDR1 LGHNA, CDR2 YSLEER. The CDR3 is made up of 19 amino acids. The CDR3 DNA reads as TGCGCCAGCAGCCAAGATCCCACTGGAGCGGGGGGGTCCTACAATGAGCAGTTCTTC. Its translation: CASSQDPTGAGGSYNEQFF.